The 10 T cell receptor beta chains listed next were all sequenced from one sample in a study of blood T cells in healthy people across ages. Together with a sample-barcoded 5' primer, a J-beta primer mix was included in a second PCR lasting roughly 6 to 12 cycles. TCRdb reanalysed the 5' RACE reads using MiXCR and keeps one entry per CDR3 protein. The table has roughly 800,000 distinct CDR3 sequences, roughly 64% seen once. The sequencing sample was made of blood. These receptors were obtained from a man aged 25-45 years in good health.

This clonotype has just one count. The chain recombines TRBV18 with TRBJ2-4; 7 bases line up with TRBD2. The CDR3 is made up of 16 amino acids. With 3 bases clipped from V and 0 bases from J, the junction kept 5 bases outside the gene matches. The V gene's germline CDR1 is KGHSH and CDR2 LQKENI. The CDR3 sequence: CASSPGSGGAKNIQYF. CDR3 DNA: TGTGCCAGCTCACCTGGGTCGGGGGGAGCCAAAAACATTCAGTACTTC.

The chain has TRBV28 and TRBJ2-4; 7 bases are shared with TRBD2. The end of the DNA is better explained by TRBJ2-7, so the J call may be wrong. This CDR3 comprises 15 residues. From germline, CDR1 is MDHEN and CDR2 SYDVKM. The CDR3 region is CASSLGGTTRYEQYF. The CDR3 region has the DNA TGTGCCAGCAGTTTGGGCGGGACTACGCGCTACGAGCAGTACTTC.

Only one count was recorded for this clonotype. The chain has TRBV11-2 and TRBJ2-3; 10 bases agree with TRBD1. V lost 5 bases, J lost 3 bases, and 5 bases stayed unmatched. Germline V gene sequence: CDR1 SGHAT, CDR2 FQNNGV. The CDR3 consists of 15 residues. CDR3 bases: TGTGCCAGCAGCCGAGGGACAGGGGTGACAGATACGCAGTATTTT. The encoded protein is CASSRGTGVTDTQYF.

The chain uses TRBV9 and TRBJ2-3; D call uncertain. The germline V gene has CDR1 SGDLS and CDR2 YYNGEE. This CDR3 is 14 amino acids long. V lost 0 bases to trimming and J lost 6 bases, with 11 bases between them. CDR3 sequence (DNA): TGTGCCAGCAGCGTAGGAGGCCGAGCTGATACGCAGTATTTT. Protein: CASSVGGRADTQYF. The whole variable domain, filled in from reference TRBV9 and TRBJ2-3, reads DSGVTQTPKHLITATGQRVTLRCSPRSGDLSVYWYQQSLDQGLQFLIQYYNGEERAKGNILERFSAQQFPDLHSELNLSSLELGDSALYFCASSVGGRADTQYFGPGTRLTVL.

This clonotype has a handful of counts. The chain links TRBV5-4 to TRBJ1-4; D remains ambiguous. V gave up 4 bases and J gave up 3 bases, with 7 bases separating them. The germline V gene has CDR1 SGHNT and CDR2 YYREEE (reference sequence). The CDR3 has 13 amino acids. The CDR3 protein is CASSPDPNEKLFF. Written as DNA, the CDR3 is TGTGCCAGCAGCCCGGATCCTAATGAAAAACTGTTTTTT.

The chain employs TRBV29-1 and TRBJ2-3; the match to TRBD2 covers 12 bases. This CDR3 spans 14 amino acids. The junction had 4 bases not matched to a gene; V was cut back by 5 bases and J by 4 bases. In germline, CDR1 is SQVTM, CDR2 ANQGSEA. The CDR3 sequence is CSVSLAGGPDTQYF. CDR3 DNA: TGCAGCGTTAGTCTAGCGGGAGGGCCAGATACGCAGTATTTT.

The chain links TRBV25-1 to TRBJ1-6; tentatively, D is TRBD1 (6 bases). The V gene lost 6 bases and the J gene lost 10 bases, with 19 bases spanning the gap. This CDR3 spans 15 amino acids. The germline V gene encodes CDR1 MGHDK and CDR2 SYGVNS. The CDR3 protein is CASSPGAHESSPLHF. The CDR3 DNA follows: TGTGCCAGCAGCCCGGGGGCACACGAAAGCTCACCCCTCCACTTT.

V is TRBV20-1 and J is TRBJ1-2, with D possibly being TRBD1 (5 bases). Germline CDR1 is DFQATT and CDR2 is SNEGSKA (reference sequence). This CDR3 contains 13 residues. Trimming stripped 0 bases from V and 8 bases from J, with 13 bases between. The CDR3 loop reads CSAREGGGRGYTF. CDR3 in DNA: TGCAGTGCTAGAGAGGGGGGAGGCAGGGGCTACACCTTC.

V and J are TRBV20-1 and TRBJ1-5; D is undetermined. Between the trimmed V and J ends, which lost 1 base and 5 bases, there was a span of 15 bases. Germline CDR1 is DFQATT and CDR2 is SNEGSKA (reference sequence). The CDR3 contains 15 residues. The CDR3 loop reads CSARVSLGLYQPQHF. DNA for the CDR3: TGCAGTGCTAGAGTTAGTCTAGGGTTATATCAGCCCCAGCATTTT.

CDR3 in amino acids: CAWSVLWAELGTGNEQFF. The CDR3 DNA reads as TGTGCCTGGAGTGTGCTGTGGGCCGAACTAGGGACGGGCAATGAGCAGTTCTTC. The V gene is TRBV30, the J gene TRBJ2-1; either TRBD1 or TRBD2 may supply D (5 bases each). The CDR3 runs 18 residues. V was shortened by 0 bases and J by 6 bases, with 24 bases between the two germline ends. The germline gives CDR1 GTSNPN, CDR2 SVGIG (reference sequence).